Listed below are T cell receptor beta chains from one sample, sequenced in a study of T cell responses to AZD1222 COVID-19 vaccine. Sequenced by immunoSEQ multiplex PCR; TCRdb stores in-frame clones only, minus some. The data contain some 95,000 clones, around 89% of them singletons. This sample comprised peripheral blood, obtained 28 days after the second AZD1222 dose. These TCRs come from an adult who received the AZD1222 COVID-19 vaccine. Both conserved end residues are part of each CDR3. The D gene is left open where the match is weak. Clone size is given for some rows only: seen once, a few or many times, or a class if the clone is expanded.

CDR3 protein: CASLAREASPLHF; CDR3 DNA: TGTGCCAGTTTGGCTAGAGAGGCTTCACCCCTCCACTTT; D gene: -; clone size: once; V gene: TRBV25-1; J gene: TRBJ1-6
CDR3 protein: CASSPEGGLPYGYTF; CDR3 DNA: TGTGCCAGCTCACCAGAAGGGGGCCTACCCTATGGCTACACCTTC; D gene: TRBD1; clone size: -; V gene: TRBV18; J gene: TRBJ1-2
CDR3 protein: CASSTGTSVNEQFF; CDR3 DNA: TGTGCCAGTAGCACCGGGACTAGCGTCAATGAGCAGTTCTTC; D gene: TRBD2; clone size: -; V gene: TRBV19; J gene: TRBJ2-1
CDR3 protein: CASSPRTGELFF; CDR3 DNA: TGTGCCAGCAGCCCCCGTACCGGGGAGCTGTTTTTT; D gene: -; clone size: -; V gene: TRBV3-1/TRBV3-2; J gene: TRBJ2-2
CDR3 protein: CASSDRTSLNEQFF; CDR3 DNA: TGTGCCAGCAGCGACAGGACTAGTCTCAATGAGCAGTTCTTC; D gene: -; clone size: -; V gene: TRBV11-3; J gene: TRBJ2-1
CDR3 protein: CSVRYRAGDTQYF; CDR3 DNA: TGCAGCGTTAGATACAGGGCTGGAGATACGCAGTATTTT; D gene: -; clone size: -; V gene: TRBV29-1; J gene: TRBJ2-3
CDR3 protein: CATSRDVRRSVSYEQYF; CDR3 DNA: TGTGCCACCAGCAGAGATGTCCGTCGATCCGTTTCCTACGAGCAGTACTTC; D gene: -; clone size: -; V gene: TRBV15; J gene: TRBJ2-7
CDR3 protein: CATSDLRWSTGELFF; CDR3 DNA: TGTGCCACCAGTGATTTGCGTTGGTCCACCGGGGAGCTGTTTTTT; D gene: -; clone size: once; V gene: TRBV24-1; J gene: TRBJ2-2
CDR3 protein: CASSLGTSGRNEQYF; CDR3 DNA: TGTGCCAGCAGTTTGGGGACTAGCGGGAGAAACGAGCAGTACTTC; D gene: TRBD2; clone size: -; V gene: TRBV27; J gene: TRBJ2-7
CDR3 protein: CASSFTTVSRDTQYF; CDR3 DNA: TGCGCCAGCAGCTTTACCACCGTTAGTCGTGATACGCAGTATTTT; D gene: -; clone size: -; V gene: TRBV5-1; J gene: TRBJ2-3
CDR3 protein: CASRRSASYEQYF; CDR3 DNA: TGTGCCAGCAGGCGGTCAGCGTCCTACGAGCAGTACTTC; D gene: -; clone size: -; V gene: TRBV28; J gene: TRBJ2-7
CDR3 protein: CASSVDGQGDQPQHF; CDR3 DNA: TGTGCCAGCAGCGTAGATGGCCAGGGGGATCAGCCCCAGCATTTT; D gene: TRBD1; clone size: few; V gene: TRBV9; J gene: TRBJ1-5
CDR3 protein: CASSPGQGDYEQYF; CDR3 DNA: TGTGCCAGCTCTCCGGGACAGGGGGACTACGAGCAGTACTTC; D gene: TRBD1; clone size: -; V gene: TRBV18; J gene: TRBJ2-7
CDR3 protein: CASTPSSYNSPLHF; CDR3 DNA: TGTGCCAGCACGCCTAGCTCCTATAATTCACCCCTCCACTTT; D gene: -; clone size: -; V gene: TRBV2; J gene: TRBJ1-6
CDR3 protein: CASSPARGIQGALEFF; CDR3 DNA: TGTGCCAGCAGTCCCGCCAGGGGTATCCAGGGGGCCCTTGAGTTCTTC; D gene: TRBD1; clone size: -; V gene: TRBV28; J gene: TRBJ2-1
CDR3 protein: CASSQDPADNEQFF; CDR3 DNA: TGTGCCAGCAGCCAAGATCCAGCGGACAATGAGCAGTTCTTC; D gene: -; clone size: -; V gene: TRBV4-2; J gene: TRBJ2-1
CDR3 protein: CATSDRSRNSPLHF; CDR3 DNA: TGTGCCACCAGTGACCGTTCGCGGAATTCACCCCTCCACTTT; D gene: -; clone size: once; V gene: TRBV24-1; J gene: TRBJ1-6
CDR3 protein: CASRRTGIQGQETQYF; CDR3 DNA: TGTGCCAGCAGAAGAACAGGGATTCAGGGGCAAGAGACCCAGTACTTC; D gene: -; clone size: -; V gene: TRBV7-2; J gene: TRBJ2-5
CDR3 protein: CASSQDTEVNEQFF; CDR3 DNA: TGCGCCAGCAGCCAAGATACCGAGGTGAATGAGCAGTTCTTC; D gene: -; clone size: -; V gene: TRBV4-1; J gene: TRBJ2-1
CDR3 protein: CASSYVVEGYGYTF; CDR3 DNA: TGTGCCAGCAGTTACGTCGTTGAGGGCTATGGCTACACCTTC; D gene: -; clone size: -; V gene: TRBV6-2/TRBV6-3; J gene: TRBJ1-2
CDR3 protein: CASSIFRDRGQFF; CDR3 DNA: TGTGCCAGCAGTATTTTCCGGGACAGGGGACAGTTCTTC; D gene: TRBD1; clone size: -; V gene: TRBV6-2/TRBV6-3; J gene: TRBJ2-1
CDR3 protein: CASSPQGQETQYF; CDR3 DNA: TGTGCCAGCAGCCCACAGGGCCAGGAGACCCAGTACTTC; D gene: -; clone size: -; V gene: TRBV7-9; J gene: TRBJ2-5
CDR3 protein: CASSREQGANYGYTF; CDR3 DNA: TGCGCCAGCAGCCGAGAACAGGGGGCCAACTATGGCTACACCTTC; D gene: TRBD1; clone size: -; V gene: TRBV5-1; J gene: TRBJ1-2
CDR3 protein: CSVDAQPSEAFF; CDR3 DNA: TGCAGCGTTGACGCACAGCCCTCTGAAGCTTTCTTT; D gene: -; clone size: -; V gene: TRBV29-1; J gene: TRBJ1-1
CDR3 protein: CASSVDHLVNTGELFF; CDR3 DNA: TGTGCCAGCAGCGTAGATCATTTGGTGAACACCGGGGAGCTGTTTTTT; D gene: -; clone size: -; V gene: TRBV9; J gene: TRBJ2-2
CDR3 protein: CASSLIPSWGEETQYF; CDR3 DNA: TGTGCCAGCAGCTTAATCCCCAGTTGGGGGGAAGAGACCCAGTACTTC; D gene: -; clone size: medium-sized; V gene: TRBV7-9; J gene: TRBJ2-5
CDR3 protein: CASSAESRNQPQHF; CDR3 DNA: TGTGCCAGCAGCGCAGAATCCCGCAATCAGCCCCAGCATTTT; D gene: -; clone size: once; V gene: TRBV7-2; J gene: TRBJ1-5
CDR3 protein: CASSFVNQPQHF; CDR3 DNA: TGTGCCAGCAGTTTTGTGAATCAGCCCCAGCATTTT; D gene: -; clone size: few; V gene: TRBV27; J gene: TRBJ1-5
CDR3 protein: CAWSVGTSGTSTDTQYF; CDR3 DNA: TGTGCCTGGAGTGTAGGGACTAGCGGGACTAGCACAGATACGCAGTATTTT; D gene: TRBD2; clone size: -; V gene: TRBV30; J gene: TRBJ2-3
CDR3 protein: CASRAFGHSYNQPQHF; CDR3 DNA: TGTGCCAGCAGAGCCTTTGGACATAGCTACAATCAGCCCCAGCATTTT; D gene: -; clone size: once; V gene: TRBV2; J gene: TRBJ1-5
CDR3 protein: CASSEVPSGGWVDTQYF; CDR3 DNA: TGTGCCAGCAGTGAAGTACCTAGCGGGGGGTGGGTAGATACGCAGTATTTT; D gene: TRBD2; clone size: -; V gene: TRBV6-1; J gene: TRBJ2-3
CDR3 protein: CASSSRGGTEAFF; CDR3 DNA: TGTGCCAGCAGTTCGCGGGGAGGGACTGAAGCTTTCTTT; D gene: -; clone size: -; V gene: TRBV12-3/TRBV12-4; J gene: TRBJ1-1
CDR3 protein: CASSSSLGSKNTEAFF; CDR3 DNA: TGTGCCAGCAGTTCCAGTCTCGGCAGCAAGAACACTGAAGCTTTCTTT; D gene: -; clone size: -; V gene: TRBV6-6; J gene: TRBJ1-1
CDR3 protein: CASSFSSYEQYF; CDR3 DNA: TGTGCCAGCAGTTTCTCATCCTACGAGCAGTACTTC; D gene: -; clone size: -; V gene: TRBV28; J gene: TRBJ2-7
CDR3 protein: CASSKGAGGLNTEAFF; CDR3 DNA: TGTGCCAGCAGCAAAGGGGCAGGGGGCTTGAACACTGAAGCTTTCTTT; D gene: -; clone size: -; V gene: TRBV21-1; J gene: TRBJ1-1
CDR3 protein: CASSLEAGWNEQYF; CDR3 DNA: TGTGCCAGCAGCTTAGAGGCAGGTTGGAATGAGCAGTACTTC; D gene: -; clone size: once; V gene: TRBV7-2; J gene: TRBJ2-7
CDR3 protein: CAWSLAPGQNEKLFF; CDR3 DNA: TGTGCCTGGAGTCTCGCTCCGGGACAGAACGAAAAACTGTTTTTT; D gene: TRBD1; clone size: -; V gene: TRBV30; J gene: TRBJ1-4
CDR3 protein: CASSPEDGSNQPQHF; CDR3 DNA: TGCGCCAGCAGCCCCGAGGACGGTAGCAATCAGCCCCAGCATTTT; D gene: -; clone size: once; V gene: TRBV5-1; J gene: TRBJ1-5
CDR3 protein: CASSPGAQREKLFF; CDR3 DNA: TGCGCCAGCAGCCCGGGGGCCCAGCGGGAAAAACTGTTTTTT; D gene: -; clone size: -; V gene: TRBV4-1; J gene: TRBJ1-4
CDR3 protein: CASSSGTVNEKLFF; CDR3 DNA: TGTGCCTCATCCTCCGGGACAGTTAACGAAAAACTGTTTTTT; D gene: TRBD1; clone size: -; V gene: TRBV30; J gene: TRBJ1-4
CDR3 protein: CASSPRWGRTMNTEAFF; CDR3 DNA: TGTGCCAGCAGTCCCCGCTGGGGGCGGACCATGAACACTGAAGCTTTCTTT; D gene: -; clone size: -; V gene: TRBV6-2/TRBV6-3; J gene: TRBJ1-1
CDR3 protein: CASSLGSDTQYF; CDR3 DNA: TGTGCCAGCAGCTTAGGATCAGATACGCAGTATTTT; D gene: -; clone size: -; V gene: TRBV13; J gene: TRBJ2-3